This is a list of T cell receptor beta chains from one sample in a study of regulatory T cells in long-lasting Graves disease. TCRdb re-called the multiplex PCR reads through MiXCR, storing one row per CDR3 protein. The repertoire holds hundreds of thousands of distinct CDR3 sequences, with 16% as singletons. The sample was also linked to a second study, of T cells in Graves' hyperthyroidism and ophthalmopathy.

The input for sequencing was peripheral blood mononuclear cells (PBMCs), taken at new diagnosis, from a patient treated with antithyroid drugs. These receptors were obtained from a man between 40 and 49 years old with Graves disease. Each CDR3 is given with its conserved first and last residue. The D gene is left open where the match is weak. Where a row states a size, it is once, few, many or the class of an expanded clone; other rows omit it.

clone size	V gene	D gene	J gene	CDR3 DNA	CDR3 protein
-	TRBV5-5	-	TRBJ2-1	TGTGCCAGCAGCTCCCAGGGCAGGGTGATCGATGAGCAGTTCTTC	CASSSQGRVIDEQFF
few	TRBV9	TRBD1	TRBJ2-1	TGTGCCAGCAGCGTCGGGACAGCTAATGTGCAGTTCTTC	CASSVGTANVQFF
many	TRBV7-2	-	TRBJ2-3	TGTGCCAGCAGCTTTTACGGACGGCCCGATACGCAGTATTTT	CASSFYGRPDTQYF
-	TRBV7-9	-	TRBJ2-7	TGTGCCAGCAGCTTAGCTTCCGGGGACTCCTACTCCTACGAGCAGTACTTC	CASSLASGDSYSYEQYF
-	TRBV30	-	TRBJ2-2	TGTGCCTGGAGTGTTTTCCGGTCGAACACCGGGGAGCTGTTTTTT	CAWSVFRSNTGELFF
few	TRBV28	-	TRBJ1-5	TGTGCCAGCAGTTTTGACGGGGTTCAGCCCCAGCATTTT	CASSFDGVQPQHF
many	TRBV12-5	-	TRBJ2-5	TGTGCTAGTGGGCAACAGGGAGCGGAGACCCAGTACTTC	CASGQQGAETQYF
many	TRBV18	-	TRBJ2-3	TGTGCCAGCTCACCAACCCCTGGTAGCACAGATACGCAGTATTTT	CASSPTPGSTDTQYF
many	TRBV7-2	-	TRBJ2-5	TGTGCCAGCAGCTTACTTCGTCTTAGTCAAGAGACCCAGTACTTC	CASSLLRLSQETQYF
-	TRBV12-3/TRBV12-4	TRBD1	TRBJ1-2	TGTGCCAGCAGTGTCGGGACAGGGGGAAGCTATGGCTACACCTTC	CASSVGTGGSYGYTF